Below are 12 T cell receptor beta chains sequenced from a single sample in a study of OX40 agonist ivuxolimab in advanced cancers. Produced via immunoSEQ multiplex PCR; TCRdb's table is partial and in-frame only. The sample lists tens of thousands of clones, roughly nine tenths occurring once. The material was CD4+ or CD8+ T cells sorted from blood, obtained in a trial of the OX40 agonist ivuxolimab. These receptor sequences come from an adult with an advanced solid tumor such as melanoma, head and neck, liver or kidney cancer.

V and J are TRBV9 and TRBJ2-1; D gene unclear. The CDR3 loop spans 14 amino acids. V was clipped by 4 bases and J by 3 bases, with 11 bases between them. Germline CDR1 reads SGDLS; CDR2 reads YYNGEE. This CDR3 is CASSPSDSYNEQFF. CDR3 bases: TGTGCCAGCAGCCCTTCAGATAGCTACAATGAGCAGTTCTTC.

This clone was found a few times. The V and J genes are TRBV19 and TRBJ2-1; either TRBD1 or TRBD2 may supply D (5 bases each). Looked up from germline, CDR1 is LNHDA and CDR2 is SQIVND (reference sequence). Trimming pared 4 bases from V and 6 bases from J, leaving 7 bases between. The length of the CDR3 is 12 residues. The CDR3, as DNA: TGTGCCAGTAGTACTGGGGGCAATGAGCAGTTCTTC. Translated: CASSTGGNEQFF.

The count of this clone is one. V and J are TRBV28 and TRBJ1-2; 7 bases fit TRBD1. V was clipped by 5 bases and J by 3 bases; unmatched bases: 3. Per germline, CDR1 MDHEN and CDR2 SYDVKM. The CDR3 is 13 residues long. CDR3 DNA sequence: TGTGCCAGCAGTGTTACAGGGGACTATGGCTACACCTTC. This encodes CASSVTGDYGYTF.

The J gene is TRBJ2-2, the V gene TRBV11-1, with D possibly being TRBD2 (5 bases). The germline V and J ends were trimmed by 5 bases and 10 bases, with 11 bases remaining between them. Germline loops: CDR1 SGHAT, CDR2 FQDESV (reference sequence). The CDR3 is 12 residues long. Here the CDR3 DNA reads TGTGCCAGCAGCGCGAGGGCCGAGGAGCTGTTTTTT. The encoded protein is CASSARAEELFF. Based on the CDR3 plus reference TRBV11-1 and TRBJ2-2, the full variable domain is EAEVAQSPRYKITEKSQAVAFWCDPISGHATLYWYRQILGQGPELLVQFQDESVVDDSQLPKDRFSAERLKGVDSTLKIQPAELGDSAMYLCASSARAEELFFGEGSRLTVL.

The rearrangement joins TRBV28 to TRBJ2-2; D gene unclear. The ends were cut back, 3 bases at V and 6 bases at J, with 2 bases in the middle. The CDR3 loop spans 11 amino acids. From germline, CDR1 is MDHEN and CDR2 SYDVKM. CDR3 protein: CASSFPGELFF. CDR3 nucleotides: TGTGCCAGCAGTTTTCCCGGGGAGCTGTTTTTT.

This sequence joins TRBV12-5 and TRBJ2-3, with D uncertain. Per germline, CDR1 LGHNT and CDR2 FRNRAP. The V end was cut by 7 bases, the J end by 0 bases, with 17 bases between. This CDR3 contains 16 residues. The CDR3 sequence is CASALGEASSTDTQYF. The DNA for the CDR3 is TGTGCTAGTGCCCTCGGCGAAGCGAGTAGCACAGATACGCAGTATTTT.

The chain links TRBV27 to TRBJ2-1; weak D call: TRBD2 (5 bases). CDR3 size: 13 residues. Trimming left V 2 bases short and J 6 bases short, with 8 bases between. The V gene's germline CDR1 is MNHEY and CDR2 SMNVEV (reference sequence). The DNA for the CDR3 is TGTGCCAGCAGTTTAGCTAGCCTCAATGAGCAGTTCTTC. Its protein product is CASSLASLNEQFF.

In its sample, this clone was seen a few times. CDR3 coding DNA: TGTGCCAGCAGCCAAGTGGGCAGGAGCCAAGAGACCCAGTACTTC. Encoded protein: CASSQVGRSQETQYF. V gene TRBV7-9 combines with J gene TRBJ2-5; D not certain. Germline CDR1 SEHNR, CDR2 FQNEAQ (reference sequence). This CDR3 has 15 amino acids. V was clipped by 5 bases and J by 1 base, with 14 bases between them.

In the case of this clone: A junction boundary mismatches the germline segment, possibly from a read error. The V and J genes are TRBV5-3 and TRBJ2-7, with D uncertain. TRBV5-3 falls under the ORF class, with uncertain function. This CDR3 is built from 13 residues. The CDR3 nucleotides read TGTGCCAGCAGCTTTGTTGTTGAGGACGAGCAGTACTTC. It encodes CASSFVVEDEQYF.

This clone showed up just a few times. This chain uses TRBV9 with TRBJ2-5; 10 bases match TRBD2. V lost 0 bases and J lost 7; bases outside the gene matches: 12. CDR1 and CDR2 from the germline V gene are SGDLS and YYNGEE. The CDR3 covers 17 residues. CDR3 nucleotides: TGTGCCAGCAGCGTAGTAGACACTAGCGGGGTCCGAGGGACCCAGTACTTC. Translating gives CASSVVDTSGVRGTQYF. The whole variable domain, remainder taken from reference TRBV9 and TRBJ2-5, is DSGVTQTPKHLITATGQRVTLRCSPRSGDLSVYWYQQSLDQGLQFLIQYYNGEERAKGNILERFSAQQFPDLHSELNLSSLELGDSALYFCASSVVDTSGVRGTQYFGPGTRLLVL.

The chain combines TRBV15 with TRBJ2-3; 9 bases map to TRBD2. The CDR3 extends over 15 amino acids. The trim removed 0 bases at V and 6 bases at J, leaving 4 bases unmatched. Germline CDR1 reads LNHNV; CDR2 reads YYDKDF (reference sequence). The CDR3 nucleotides are TGTGCCACCAGCAGAGAGCCTAGCGGGATTGATACGCAGTATTTT. The encoded protein is CATSREPSGIDTQYF.

V usage is TRBV10-3 and J usage is TRBJ1-4; D is uncertain. Germline CDR1 and CDR2: ENHRY and SYGVKD. The CDR3 covers 14 residues. V was cut by 4 bases and J by 7 bases, with 13 bases left in between. The CDR3 sequence: CAISAVGPGEKLFF. As DNA, the CDR3 is TGTGCCATCAGTGCCGTTGGTCCGGGTGAAAAACTGTTTTTT.